A single count supports the clone carrying this TCR beta chain. Antigen: not known. One end of the junction is discordant with germline, which a read error may explain. This record comes from a study of a mutant IDH1 vaccine in newly diagnosed glioma. At the level of the study: Receipt of radiotherapy, temozolomide, or both preceded the study, and most received both.

Time point in this sample: week 23, last vaccination. A 20-mer mutant IDH1 peptide at 300 ug was injected subcutaneously with topical imiquimod. Profiled with immunoSEQ multiplex PCR; TCRdb holds only in-frame clones, not every one. The sample has some 30,000 clones, around 87% seen once. The germline V gene has CDR1 LGHNA and CDR2 YSLEER. The CDR3 is made up of 14 amino acids. Study-wide findings and caveats: Pseudoprogression apparently lacked any relation to changes in top peripheral T cell clonotypes.

The genes are TRBV4-3 and TRBJ2-7; 9 bases match TRBD1. The sample consisted of PBMCs, taken from a glioma patient whose treatment included an IDH1 peptide vaccine. The origin of this receptor is a man aged 40-49 years with glioma. In DNA form, the CDR3 reads TGCGCCAGCAGCCCAGATATATCTGGGACAGGGCCACGTTTC. Amino acid sequence: CASSPDISGTGPRF.